This passage covers 23 T cell receptor beta chains from one sample sequenced in a study of T cells in Graves' hyperthyroidism and ophthalmopathy (dated by TCRdb to about 2019). The library came from multiplex PCR. TCRdb records Illumina HiSeq 2000 as the sequencer. The TCR beta CDR3 regions were amplified from the RNA transcripts. A first-round RT-PCR of the TCR CDR3 used the HTBI primer set with the Qiagen OneStep RT-PCR kit. In TCRdb, the public reads were trimmed at Q25 with fastp and aligned with MiXCR, with productive beta chains retained. Duplicate CDR3 protein sequences are folded into a single record with the most common DNA and genes. This sample lists 650,000 to 750,000 distinct CDR3 sequences; roughly 15% were detected once. The leading ten clones occupy 10% to 13% of the sample. Source material: blood. The receptor source for this set is a woman younger than 35 with Graves' hyperthyroidism.

This clonotype came up a few times. The genes are TRBV6-5 and TRBJ1-1; D may be TRBD1 (5 bases). The CDR3 has 14 amino acids. V was clipped by 0 bases and J by 5 bases, with 10 bases between them. Germline CDR1 MNHEY, CDR2 SVGAGI. The CDR3 bases are TGTGCCAGCAGTTACTCGCGGGGCTGGACTGAAGCTTTCTTT. This codes for CASSYSRGWTEAFF.

The genes are TRBV20-1 and TRBJ2-2; 11 nucleotides match TRBD2. Per the germline V gene, CDR1 is DFQATT and CDR2 is SNEGSKA (reference sequence). With V trimmed by 1 base and J by 8 bases, 6 bases remained unmatched. CDR3 length: 15 amino acids. CDR3 loop: CSARVAGGEIGELFF. The CDR3 DNA sequence: TGCAGTGCTAGAGTAGCGGGAGGGGAAATTGGGGAGCTGTTTTTT.

This rearrangement joins TRBV29-1 to TRBJ2-3; possibly TRBD1 for D (5 bases). Trimming took off 5 bases at V and 0 bases at J, with 12 bases between the two ends. The CDR3 totals 14 residues. Germline assignment: CDR1 SQVTM and CDR2 ANQGSEA. The CDR3 is CSVSSPGSTDTQYF. The CDR3 bases are TGCAGCGTTAGCTCCCCAGGGAGCACAGATACGCAGTATTTT.

This clonotype was recorded at least ten times. The J gene is TRBJ1-1, the V gene TRBV12-3 or TRBV12-4; 7 bases are shared with TRBD1. This CDR3 region has 16 residues. Trimming took 3 bases from V and 0 from J; bases not matched to a gene: 7. The CDR3: CASSLGDSPLNTEAFF. CDR3 in DNA: TGTGCCAGCAGTTTGGGGGACAGTCCTTTGAACACTGAAGCTTTCTTT.

The V call is TRBV5-1, the J call TRBJ2-1; TRBD2 matches at 14 bases. Germline CDR1 and CDR2: SGHRS and YFSETQ. Trimming cost V 5 bases and J 5 bases; bases outside gene matches: 6. The CDR3 extends over 16 amino acids. The CDR3: CASSWGLAGVDNEQFF. DNA for the CDR3: TGCGCCAGCAGTTGGGGACTAGCGGGAGTTGACAATGAGCAGTTCTTC.

This clonotype was detected a few times. The rearrangement joins TRBV6-1 to TRBJ1-1; D call uncertain. The CDR3 covers 12 residues. Trimming shortened V by 4 bases and J by 9 bases, and 12 bases separated the two germline ends. Per the germline V gene, CDR1 is MNHNS and CDR2 is SASEGT. Written as DNA, the CDR3 is TGTGCCAGCAGTGTTATACAGTTAAAAGCTTTCTTT. Its protein product is CASSVIQLKAFF.

Only a few counts were recorded for this clonotype. The V call is TRBV12-3 or TRBV12-4, the J call TRBJ2-2; 12 bases fit TRBD2. J lost 4 bases, V lost 7 bases, and 7 bases had no gene match. The CDR3 spans 16 residues. The CDR3 nucleotides are TGTGCCAGCATCACCCTAGCGGGAGGGCGCACCGGGGAGCTGTTTTTT. This codes for CASITLAGGRTGELFF.

This clonotype was observed many times. V and J are TRBV12-3 or TRBV12-4 and TRBJ2-5; D not certain. Deletions cut 3 bases from V and 5 bases from J, with 16 bases between. The CDR3 totals 15 residues. The CDR3 reads CASSLVERRSETQYF. CDR3 in DNA: TGTGCCAGCAGTTTGGTGGAGCGCCGCTCCGAGACCCAGTACTTC.

The chain combines TRBV7-8 with TRBJ1-4; maybe TRBD1 (5 bases). V dropped 1 base and J dropped 1 base, with 13 bases sitting between them. The CDR3 runs to 17 residues. Germline V gene lookup returns CDR1 SGHVS and CDR2 FQNEAQ. CDR3 DNA: TGTGCCAGCAGCTTAGGGCAGGGTGGAGAAACTAATGAAAAACTGTTTTTT. Protein: CASSLGQGGETNEKLFF.

The chain employs TRBV5-1 and TRBJ1-3; D gene unclear. Germline V lookup: CDR1 SGHRS, CDR2 YFSETQ. Between the trimmed V and J ends, which lost 0 bases and 2 bases, there was a span of 9 bases. This CDR3 comprises 15 residues. The DNA for the CDR3 is TGCGCCAGCAGCTTGGAGAGTCGGGCTGGAAACACCATATATTTT. Translated: CASSLESRAGNTIYF.

This clonotype was recorded a few times. The DNA is omitted, as the CDR3 cannot be located on it reliably, and the CDR3 follows TCRdb's listing. J is TRBJ2-1 and V is TRBV6-2 or TRBV6-3; the table assigns TRBD2, which was not confirmed against the DNA. Termini included, the CDR3 measures 15 amino acids. Germline assignment: CDR1 MNHEY and CDR2 SVGEGT. This chain's CDR3 is CASFGPGLAMDEQFF.

The sample holds a few counts of this clonotype. The chain uses TRBV12-3 or TRBV12-4 and TRBJ2-1; 13 positions match TRBD2. After removal of 3 bases from V and 8 bases from J, the junction contained 4 bases not matched to a gene. This CDR3 has 15 amino acids. CDR3 coding DNA: TGTGCCAGCAGTTTCGGACTAGCGGGAGTGCATGAGCAGTTCTTC. Encoded protein: CASSFGLAGVHEQFF.

This clonotype was seen only a few times. The V and J genes are TRBV11-1 and TRBJ1-1, with D maybe TRBD1 (5 bases). V was pared by 4 bases and J by 5 bases, with 20 bases between. Germline CDR1 SGHAT, CDR2 FQDESV (reference sequence). The CDR3 has 16 residues. The DNA for the CDR3 is TGTGCCAGCAGCTCGCAGGGCTCAGGCCCTCCAACTGAAGCTTTCTTT. Protein: CASSSQGSGPPTEAFF.

This clonotype was picked up a small number of times. The chain joins TRBV19 to TRBJ2-7, with 10 nucleotides matching TRBD1. The CDR3 runs to 12 residues. V lost 10 bases to trimming and J lost 5 bases; unmatched junction nucleotides: 5. Germline-derived CDR1 and CDR2 are LNHDA and SQIVND (reference sequence). The CDR3 spells CATWDRGDEQYF. CDR3 DNA sequence: TGTGCCACTTGGGACAGGGGAGACGAGCAGTACTTC.

This clonotype was recorded at least ten times. The V and J genes are TRBV6-2 or TRBV6-3 and TRBJ2-7, with D possibly called TRBD1 or TRBD2 (5 bases each). Per germline, CDR1 MNHEY and CDR2 SVGEGT. The CDR3 is 15 residues long. Trimming left V 6 bases short and J 0 bases short, with 15 bases between. CDR3 loop: CASRPGRLISYEQYF. The CDR3 nucleotides are TGTGCCAGCAGGCCGGGACGGCTTATCTCCTACGAGCAGTACTTC.

On this clonotype itself: Compared with germline, one end of the junction differs, possibly owing to a read error. The chain has TRBV24-1 and TRBJ2-1; unclear D gene. CDR1 and CDR2 (germline): KGHDR, SFDVKD. The CDR3 sequence is 17 residues long. In DNA form, the CDR3 reads TGTGCCACCAGTGATCCCAAGGACCGTTCTTCCTACAATGGGCAGTTCTTC. Translating it yields CATSDPKDRSSYNGQFF.

This clonotype has a count of ten or more. V usage is TRBV7-9 and J usage is TRBJ1-1, with a weak D call TRBD1 (6 bases). In germline, CDR1 is SEHNR, CDR2 FQNEAQ (reference sequence). This CDR3 is built from 13 residues. Trimming shortened V by 5 bases and J by 7 bases, and 14 bases separated the two germline ends. The CDR3 bases are TGTGCCAGCAGCCCCAAGACAGGCCGTGAAGCTTTCTTT. This sequence encodes CASSPKTGREAFF.

This clonotype was seen repeatedly, ten times or more. This chain uses TRBV11-2 with TRBJ2-7; TRBD1 matches 9 bases. The CDR3 has 13 residues. Germline trimming cut 9 bases from V and 5 bases from J; bases unmatched to any gene: 8. Germline loops: CDR1 SGHAT, CDR2 FQNNGV. DNA of the CDR3: TGTGCCAGTTCAGCGGACAGGGGCCACGAGCAGTACTTC. It is translated as CASSADRGHEQYF.

The V gene is TRBV6-2 or TRBV6-3, the J gene TRBJ2-7; 7 nucleotides align to TRBD2. Trimming removed 5 bases from V and 4 bases from J; junction bases left unmatched: 5. Germline CDR1 MNHEY, CDR2 SVGEGT. This CDR3 has 13 amino acids. This chain's CDR3 is CASSIGEGYEQYF. DNA for the CDR3: TGTGCCAGCAGTATAGGGGAGGGATACGAGCAGTACTTC.

J is TRBJ2-1 and V is TRBV19; D tentatively reads TRBD1 or TRBD2 (6 bases each). The germline CDR1 and CDR2 sequences are LNHDA and SQIVND (reference sequence). Trimming stripped 3 bases from V and 4 bases from J, with 10 bases between. The CDR3 is 14 residues long. DNA of the CDR3: TGTGCCAGTAGTATGTGGGGGGCGTACAATGAGCAGTTCTTC. This codes for CASSMWGAYNEQFF.

There are a few counts of this clonotype. This rearrangement joins TRBV6-9 to TRBJ1-6, with D hard to call. The CDR3 has 14 amino acids. With 3 bases removed from V and 9 bases from J, the gap between germline ends came to 12 bases. Germline V gene lookup returns CDR1 MNHGY and CDR2 SVAAGI. CDR3 loop: CASSYGLLISPLHF. The CDR3, as DNA: TGTGCCAGCAGTTACGGACTTCTAATTTCACCCCTCCACTTT.

This clonotype has a count of ten or more. The CDR3 DNA is TGTGCCAGCAGTTTAGTACTGGCAGGGGAGACCCAGTACTTC. Translated, it gives CASSLVLAGETQYF. V gene TRBV12-3 or TRBV12-4 combines with J gene TRBJ2-5, with D possibly being TRBD1 (5 bases). The CDR3 spans 14 residues. Trimming left V 1 base short and J 5 bases short, with 11 bases between.

This clonotype was counted many times. The chain couples TRBV6-1 to TRBJ2-7, with 9 bases matching TRBD1. Per the germline V gene, CDR1 is MNHNS and CDR2 is SASEGT. V lost 6 bases and J lost 7; bases outside the gene matches: 13. This CDR3 contains 15 residues. CDR3 DNA: TGTGCCAGCAGGTCGCCGGGACAGGGTCTGGGAGAGCAGTACTTC. Its protein product is CASRSPGQGLGEQYF.